This TCR beta chain is from a study of response to subunit inactivated influenza vaccine. This clonotype was counted a single time. TCRdb passed the RT-PCR reads through MiXCR, listing each CDR3 protein once. The table lists some 540,000 distinct CDR3 sequences, around a quarter of them singletons, with 2.8% in the top ten. The CDR3 is made up of 15 amino acids. V shed 1 base and J shed 7 bases, with 14 bases lying between them. These data also featured in a second study, about T cells expressing NK-cell markers. As reported in that work: UMI-tagged 5'RACE template switching yielded the TCR beta cDNA. Unclear, still, was the HCMV specificity of the expanded NKG2C+ T cell clones.

The specimen was CD4+ T cells sorted from PBMCs, collected 11 to 12 days after vaccination. This clonotype was obtained from a man aged 45-65 years who received an inactivated influenza vaccine. The genes are TRBV12-3 or TRBV12-4 and TRBJ2-1, with D possibly TRBD2 on 5 matching bases. CDR3 bases: TGTGCCAGCAGTTTAGATGGGAGTGTGGGAAATGAGCAGTTCTTC. It codes for CASSLDGSVGNEQFF.